This TCR beta chain was retrieved from a study of control samples from healthy donors and cancer patients. V gave up 0 bases and J gave up 2 bases, with 8 bases separating them. Germline CDR1 reads SEHNR; CDR2 reads FQNEAQ (reference sequence). This CDR3 has 15 residues. The assay was immunoSEQ multiplex PCR, and TCRdb's table has in-frame clones only and misses some. Among about 120,000 clones listed, 70% to 90% were seen once. The J gene is TRBJ1-5, the V gene TRBV7-9, with unresolved D. This TCR was recovered from a man in his forties or fifties in good health. The sequencing sample was made of blood. In DNA, the CDR3 is TGTGCCAGCAGCTTAGCAGGGTTTGGCAATCAGCCCCAGCATTTT. Amino acid sequence: CASSLAGFGNQPQHF.